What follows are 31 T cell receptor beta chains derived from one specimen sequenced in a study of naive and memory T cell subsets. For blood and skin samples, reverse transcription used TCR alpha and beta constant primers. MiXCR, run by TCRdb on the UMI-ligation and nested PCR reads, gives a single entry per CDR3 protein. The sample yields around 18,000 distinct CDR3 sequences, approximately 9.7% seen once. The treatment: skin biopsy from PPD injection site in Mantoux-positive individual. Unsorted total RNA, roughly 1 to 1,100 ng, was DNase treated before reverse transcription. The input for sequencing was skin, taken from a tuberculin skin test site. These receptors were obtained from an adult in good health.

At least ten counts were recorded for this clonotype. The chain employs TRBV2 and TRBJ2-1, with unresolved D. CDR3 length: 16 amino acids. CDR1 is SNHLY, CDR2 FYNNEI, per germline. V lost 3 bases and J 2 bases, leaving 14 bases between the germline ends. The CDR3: CASSDLRIPTYNEQFF. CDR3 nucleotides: TGTGCCAGCAGTGACCTGCGGATTCCTACCTACAATGAGCAGTTCTTC.

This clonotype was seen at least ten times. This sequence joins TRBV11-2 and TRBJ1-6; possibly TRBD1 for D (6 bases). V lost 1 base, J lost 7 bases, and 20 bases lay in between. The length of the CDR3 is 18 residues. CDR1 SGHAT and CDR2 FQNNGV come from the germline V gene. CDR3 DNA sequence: TGTGCCAGCAGCTTAGTAGGGGGAACTGGGTCCCGGAATTCACCCCTCCACTTT. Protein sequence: CASSLVGGTGSRNSPLHF.

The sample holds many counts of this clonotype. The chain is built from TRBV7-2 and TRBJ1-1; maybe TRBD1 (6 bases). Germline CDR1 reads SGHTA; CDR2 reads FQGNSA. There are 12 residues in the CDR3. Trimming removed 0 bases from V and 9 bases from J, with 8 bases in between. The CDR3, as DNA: TGTGCCAGCAGCTTAGCGAGGGGGAAAGCTTTCTTT. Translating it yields CASSLARGKAFF.

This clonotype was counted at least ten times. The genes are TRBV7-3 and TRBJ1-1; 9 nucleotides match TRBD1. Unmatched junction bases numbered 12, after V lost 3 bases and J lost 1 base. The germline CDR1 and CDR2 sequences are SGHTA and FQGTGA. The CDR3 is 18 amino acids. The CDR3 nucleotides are TGTGCCAGCAGCTTGCCCACCGGGACAGGGAGTGAGAACACTGAAGCTTTCTTT. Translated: CASSLPTGTGSENTEAFF.

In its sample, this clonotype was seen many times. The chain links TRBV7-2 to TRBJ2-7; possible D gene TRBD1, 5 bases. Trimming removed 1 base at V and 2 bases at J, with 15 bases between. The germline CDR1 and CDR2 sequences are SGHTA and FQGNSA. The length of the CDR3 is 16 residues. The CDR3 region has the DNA TGTGCCAGCAGCTTAGTACTCGGGCAGGGTCCCTACGAGCAGTACTTC. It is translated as CASSLVLGQGPYEQYF.

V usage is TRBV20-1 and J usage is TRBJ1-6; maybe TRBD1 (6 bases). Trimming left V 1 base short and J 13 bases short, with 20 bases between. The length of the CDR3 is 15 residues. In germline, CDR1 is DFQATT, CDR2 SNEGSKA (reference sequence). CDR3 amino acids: CSARVNPFPGAPLHF. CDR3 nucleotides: TGCAGTGCTAGAGTGAACCCTTTCCCAGGGGCCCCCCTCCACTTT.

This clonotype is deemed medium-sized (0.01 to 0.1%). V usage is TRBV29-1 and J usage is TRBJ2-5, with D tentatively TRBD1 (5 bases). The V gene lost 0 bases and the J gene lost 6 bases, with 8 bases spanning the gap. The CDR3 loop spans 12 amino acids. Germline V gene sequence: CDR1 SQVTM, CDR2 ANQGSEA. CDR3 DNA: TGCAGCGTTGAAGAGCGACAGAAGACCCAGTACTTC. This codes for CSVEERQKTQYF.

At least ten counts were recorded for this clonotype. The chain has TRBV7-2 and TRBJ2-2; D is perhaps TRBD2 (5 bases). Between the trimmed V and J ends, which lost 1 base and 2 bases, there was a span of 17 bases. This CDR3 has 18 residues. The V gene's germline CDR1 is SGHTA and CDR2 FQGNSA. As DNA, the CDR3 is TGTGCCAGCAGCTTAGTCTCAGCTAGCCAAATAAACACCGGGGAGCTGTTTTTT. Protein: CASSLVSASQINTGELFF. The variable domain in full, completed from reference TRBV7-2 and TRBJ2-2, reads GAGVSQSPSNKVTEKGKDVELRCDPISGHTALYWYRQSLGQGLEFLIYFQGNSAPDKSGLPSDRFSAERTGGSVSTLTIQRTQQEDSAVYLCASSLVSASQINTGELFFGEGSRLTVL.

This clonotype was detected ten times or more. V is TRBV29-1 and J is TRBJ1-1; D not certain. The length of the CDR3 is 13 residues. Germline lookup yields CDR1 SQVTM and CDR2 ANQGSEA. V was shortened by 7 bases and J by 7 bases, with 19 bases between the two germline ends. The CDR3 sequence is CSAYPGGLREAFF. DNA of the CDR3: TGCAGCGCCTATCCGGGAGGCTTACGTGAAGCTTTCTTT.

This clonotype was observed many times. DNA of the CDR3: TGTGCCAGCAGCTACCTAGCGGGAGGGTACAATGAGCAGTTCTTC. It is translated as CASSYLAGGYNEQFF. The gene calls are TRBV11-2 and TRBJ2-1, with 12 positions matching TRBD2. Germline V CDR1 and CDR2: SGHAT, FQNNGV. With V trimmed by 4 bases and J by 4 bases, 2 bases remained unmatched. CDR3 length: 15 amino acids.

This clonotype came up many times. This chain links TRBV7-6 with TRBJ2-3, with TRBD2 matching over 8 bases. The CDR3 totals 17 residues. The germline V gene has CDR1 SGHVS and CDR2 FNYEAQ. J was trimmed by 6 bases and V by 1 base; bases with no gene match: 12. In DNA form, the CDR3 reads TGTGCCAGCAGCTTAGGACCCGGCGGGAGGATCGCTGATACGCAGTATTTT. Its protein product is CASSLGPGGRIADTQYF.

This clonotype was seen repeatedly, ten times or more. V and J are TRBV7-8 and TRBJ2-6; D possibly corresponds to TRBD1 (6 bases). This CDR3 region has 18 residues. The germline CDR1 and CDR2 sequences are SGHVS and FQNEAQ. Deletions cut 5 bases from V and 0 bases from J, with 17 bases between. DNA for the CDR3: TGTGCCAGCAGCACAGGGCTCGTTGGCAACTCTGGGGCCAACGTCCTGACTTTC. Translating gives CASSTGLVGNSGANVLTF.

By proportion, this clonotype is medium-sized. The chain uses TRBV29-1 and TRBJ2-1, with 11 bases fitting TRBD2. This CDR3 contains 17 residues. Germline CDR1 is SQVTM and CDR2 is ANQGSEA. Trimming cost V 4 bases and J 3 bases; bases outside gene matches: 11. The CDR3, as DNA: TGCAGCGTTGCAGGCGGCCTAGCGGGAGGTAACTACAATGAGCAGTTCTTC. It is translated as CSVAGGLAGGNYNEQFF.

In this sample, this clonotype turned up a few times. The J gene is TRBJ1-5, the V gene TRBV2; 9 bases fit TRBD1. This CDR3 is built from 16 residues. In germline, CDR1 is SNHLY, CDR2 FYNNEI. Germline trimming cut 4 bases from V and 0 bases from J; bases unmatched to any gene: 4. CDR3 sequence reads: CASSARDRASNQPQHF. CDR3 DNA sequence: TGTGCCAGCAGTGCCCGGGACAGGGCTAGCAATCAGCCCCAGCATTTT.

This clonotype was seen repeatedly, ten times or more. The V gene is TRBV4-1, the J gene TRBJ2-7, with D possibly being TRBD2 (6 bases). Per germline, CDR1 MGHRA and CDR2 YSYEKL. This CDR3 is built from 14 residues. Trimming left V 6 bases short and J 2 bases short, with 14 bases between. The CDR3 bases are TGCGCCAGCAGTCGGACCGGGAGTGCCTACGAGCAGTACTTC. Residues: CASSRTGSAYEQYF.

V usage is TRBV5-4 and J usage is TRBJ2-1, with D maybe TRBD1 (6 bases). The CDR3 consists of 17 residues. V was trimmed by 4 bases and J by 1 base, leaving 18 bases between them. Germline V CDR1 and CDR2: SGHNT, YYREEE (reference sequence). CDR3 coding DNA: TGTGCCAGCAGCAGAGGTGAGCTAAGGGGGTCCTACAATGAGCAGTTCTTC. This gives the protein CASSRGELRGSYNEQFF.

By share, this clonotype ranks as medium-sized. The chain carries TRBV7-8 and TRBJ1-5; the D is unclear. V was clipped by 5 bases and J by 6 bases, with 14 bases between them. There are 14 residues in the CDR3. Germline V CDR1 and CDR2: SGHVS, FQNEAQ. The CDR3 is CASSNGLEGQPQHF. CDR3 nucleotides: TGTGCCAGCAGCAACGGGCTCGAGGGTCAGCCCCAGCATTTT.

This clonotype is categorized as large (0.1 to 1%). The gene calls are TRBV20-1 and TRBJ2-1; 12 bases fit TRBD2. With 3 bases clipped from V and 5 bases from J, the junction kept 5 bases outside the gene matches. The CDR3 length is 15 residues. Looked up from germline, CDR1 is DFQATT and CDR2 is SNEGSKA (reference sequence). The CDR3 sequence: CSASPGTSGHNEQFF. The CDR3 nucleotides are TGCAGTGCTAGTCCCGGGACTAGCGGGCACAATGAGCAGTTCTTC.

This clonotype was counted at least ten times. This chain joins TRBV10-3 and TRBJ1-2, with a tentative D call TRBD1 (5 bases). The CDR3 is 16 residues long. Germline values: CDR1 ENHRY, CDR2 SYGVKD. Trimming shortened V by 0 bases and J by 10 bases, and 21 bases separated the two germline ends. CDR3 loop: CAISESISLGQGYYTF. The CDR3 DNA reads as TGTGCCATCAGTGAGTCCATCTCGCTGGGCCAGGGATACTACACCTTC.

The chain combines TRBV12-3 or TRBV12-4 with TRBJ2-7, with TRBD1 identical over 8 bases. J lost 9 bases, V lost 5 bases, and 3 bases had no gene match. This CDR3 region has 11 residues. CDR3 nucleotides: TGTGCCAGCAGTCGGGACAGGCGGCAGTACTTC. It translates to CASSRDRRQYF.

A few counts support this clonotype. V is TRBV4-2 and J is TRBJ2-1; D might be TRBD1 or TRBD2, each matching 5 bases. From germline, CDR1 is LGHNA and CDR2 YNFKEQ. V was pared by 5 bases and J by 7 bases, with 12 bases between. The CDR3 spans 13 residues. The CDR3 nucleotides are TGTGCCAGCAGCTTGGGACGAGCGAATGAGCAGTTCTTC. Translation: CASSLGRANEQFF.

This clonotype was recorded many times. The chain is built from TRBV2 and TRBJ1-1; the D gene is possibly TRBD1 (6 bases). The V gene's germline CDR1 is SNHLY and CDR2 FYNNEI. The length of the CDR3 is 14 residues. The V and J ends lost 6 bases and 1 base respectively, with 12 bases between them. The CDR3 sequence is CASSDGTRNTEAFF. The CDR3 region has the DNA TGTGCCAGCAGCGACGGGACACGGAACACTGAAGCTTTCTTT. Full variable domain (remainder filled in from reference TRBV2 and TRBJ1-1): EPEVTQTPSHQVTQMGQEVILRCVPISNHLYFYWYRQILGQKVEFLVSFYNNEISEKSEIFDDQFSVERPDGSNFTLKIRSTKLEDSAMYFCASSDGTRNTEAFFGQGTRLTVV.

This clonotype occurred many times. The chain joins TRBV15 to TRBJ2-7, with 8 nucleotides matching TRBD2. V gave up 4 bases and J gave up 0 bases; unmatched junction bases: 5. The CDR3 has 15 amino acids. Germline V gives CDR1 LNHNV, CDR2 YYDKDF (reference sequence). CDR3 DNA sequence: TGTGCCACCAGCAAGCTAGCGGGCCTCTCCTACGAGCAGTACTTC. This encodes CATSKLAGLSYEQYF.

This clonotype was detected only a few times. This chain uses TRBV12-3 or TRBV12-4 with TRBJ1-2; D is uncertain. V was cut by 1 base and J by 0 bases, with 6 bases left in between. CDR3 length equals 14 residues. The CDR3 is CASSLELANYGYTF. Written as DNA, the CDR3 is TGTGCCAGCAGTTTAGAGTTAGCTAACTATGGCTACACCTTC.

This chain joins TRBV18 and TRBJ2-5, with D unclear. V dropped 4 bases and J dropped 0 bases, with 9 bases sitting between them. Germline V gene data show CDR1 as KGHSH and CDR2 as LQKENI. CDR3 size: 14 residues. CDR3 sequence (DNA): TGTGCCAGCTCACGCGAGTCGTACCAAGAGACCCAGTACTTC. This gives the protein CASSRESYQETQYF.

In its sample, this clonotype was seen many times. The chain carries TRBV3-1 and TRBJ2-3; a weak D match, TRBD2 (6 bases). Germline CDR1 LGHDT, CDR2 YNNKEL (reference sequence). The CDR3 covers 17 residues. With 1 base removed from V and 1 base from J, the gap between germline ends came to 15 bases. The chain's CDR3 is CASSQGMWTGGTDTQYF. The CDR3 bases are TGTGCCAGCAGCCAAGGGATGTGGACGGGGGGCACAGATACGCAGTATTTT.

In DNA form, the CDR3 reads TGTGCCAGCAGCGTGGCCCACTCTGGGGCCAACGTCCTGACTTTC. Translation gives CASSVAHSGANVLTF. V and J are TRBV9 and TRBJ2-6; D is undetermined. Per the germline V gene, CDR1 is SGDLS and CDR2 is YYNGEE. The V end was cut by 2 bases, the J end by 0 bases, with 6 bases between. CDR3 length equals 15 residues.

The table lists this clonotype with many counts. The CDR3 loop reads CATSTPRGKPEQFF. For the CDR3, the DNA is TGTGCCACCAGCACCCCCAGAGGGAAGCCCGAGCAGTTCTTC. The J gene is TRBJ2-1, the V gene TRBV15; maybe TRBD2 (5 bases). Germline V CDR1 and CDR2: LNHNV, YYDKDF (reference sequence). The V gene lost 4 bases and the J gene lost 10 bases, with 17 bases spanning the gap. CDR3 length: 14 residues.

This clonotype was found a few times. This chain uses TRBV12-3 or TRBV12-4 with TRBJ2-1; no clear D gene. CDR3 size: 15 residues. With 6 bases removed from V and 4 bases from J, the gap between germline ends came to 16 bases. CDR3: CASRNLEIVYNEQFF. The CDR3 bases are TGTGCCAGCAGGAATTTAGAAATCGTTTACAATGAGCAGTTCTTC.

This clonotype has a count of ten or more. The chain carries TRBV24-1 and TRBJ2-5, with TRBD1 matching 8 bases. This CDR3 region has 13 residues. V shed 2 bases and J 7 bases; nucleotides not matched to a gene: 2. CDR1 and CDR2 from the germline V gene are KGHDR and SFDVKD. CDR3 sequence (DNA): TGTGCCACCAGTGATTACAGGGGGGTGACCCAGTACTTC. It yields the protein CATSDYRGVTQYF.

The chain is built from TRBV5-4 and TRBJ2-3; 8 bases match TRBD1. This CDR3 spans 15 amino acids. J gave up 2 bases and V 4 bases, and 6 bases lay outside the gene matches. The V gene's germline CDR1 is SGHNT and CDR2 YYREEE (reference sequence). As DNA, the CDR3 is TGTGCCAGCAGCCCAAGACAGGGGCACACAGATACGCAGTATTTT. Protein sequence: CASSPRQGHTDTQYF.